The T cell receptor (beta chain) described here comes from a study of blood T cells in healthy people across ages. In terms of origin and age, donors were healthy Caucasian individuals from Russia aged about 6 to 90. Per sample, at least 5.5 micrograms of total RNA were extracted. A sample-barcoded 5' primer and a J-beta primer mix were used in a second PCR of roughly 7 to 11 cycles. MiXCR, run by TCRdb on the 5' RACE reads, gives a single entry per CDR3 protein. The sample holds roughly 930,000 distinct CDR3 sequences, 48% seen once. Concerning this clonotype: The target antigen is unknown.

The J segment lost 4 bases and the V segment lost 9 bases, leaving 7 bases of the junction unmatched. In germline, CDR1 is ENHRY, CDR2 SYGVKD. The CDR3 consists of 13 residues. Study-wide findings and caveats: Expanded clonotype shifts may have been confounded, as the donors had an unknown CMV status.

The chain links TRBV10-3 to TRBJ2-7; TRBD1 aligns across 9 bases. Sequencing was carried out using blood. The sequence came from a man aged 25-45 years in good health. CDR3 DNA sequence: TGTGCCATGGGGGGACAGGGAGGTTACGAGCAGTACTTC. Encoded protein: CAMGGQGGYEQYF.